The 32 T cell receptor beta chains presented below share a single source sample, sequenced in a study of molecular identifiers for immune sequencing clone quantification. TCRdb fed the PCR reads into MiXCR, producing one record per CDR3 protein. The sample includes more than 250,000 distinct CDR3 sequences, about a fifth of them seen just once. Sequenced material: naive CD8+ T cells from blood, with Jurkat cell RNA spiked in. Subset reported: FACS-sorted CD8+CD4-CCR7+CD45RA+ naive T cells. These receptors all come from a human donor in good health. Some libraries in this study had Jurkat cell RNA spiked in.

V is TRBV6-5 and J is TRBJ2-1; 9 bases are shared with TRBD1. V lost 9 bases, J lost 6 bases, and 15 bases stayed unmatched. The CDR3 runs 16 residues. Germline CDR1 MNHEY, CDR2 SVGAGI. In DNA form, the CDR3 reads TGTGCCAGTAAGGCCCCCGGGACAGGGACTTTCAATGAGCAGTTCTTC. Its protein product is CASKAPGTGTFNEQFF.

This clonotype has a count of ten or more. The chain employs TRBV7-9 and TRBJ2-3; 8 bases are shared with TRBD2. Germline CDR1 and CDR2: SEHNR and FQNEAQ (reference sequence). The CDR3 spans 16 residues. V lost 5 bases and J lost 3; bases outside the gene matches: 10. The DNA of the CDR3 is TGTGCCAGCAGCCCCCGGCAGCGGGAGAGAACAGATACGCAGTATTTT. It translates to CASSPRQRERTDTQYF.

This clonotype was counted only a few times. V is TRBV10-1 and J is TRBJ2-4; D is perhaps TRBD1 (5 bases). Looked up from germline, CDR1 is WNHNN and CDR2 is SYGVQD (reference sequence). V lost 8 bases and J lost 10, with 27 bases in between. The CDR3 runs to 16 residues. The CDR3 reads CASPVPDSCLKLIQYF. The CDR3 DNA sequence: TGCGCCAGCCCCGTCCCCGACAGCTGCCTAAAACTAATTCAGTACTTC.

This clonotype came up many times. V and J are TRBV4-1 and TRBJ1-1; D possibly corresponds to TRBD1 (6 bases). Trimming removed 1 base at V and 2 bases at J, with 8 bases between. The length of the CDR3 is 14 residues. In germline, CDR1 is MGHRA, CDR2 YSYEKL. The CDR3 DNA reads TGCGCCAGCAGCCAAGTGACAGGCAACACTGAAGCTTTCTTT. This encodes CASSQVTGNTEAFF.

With regard to this clonotype: At one of its ends the junction is not consistent with the germline gene, which may arise from a read error. V gene TRBV19 combines with J gene TRBJ2-1; 9 bases align to TRBD2. The CDR3 runs 16 residues. Germline CDR1 is LNHDA and CDR2 is SQIVND (reference sequence). For the CDR3, the DNA is TGTGCCGGTAGTTTTAGCGGGGGTCGCTCCTACAATGAGCAGTTCTTC. It translates to CAGSFSGGRSYNEQFF.

V usage is TRBV7-9 and J usage is TRBJ2-3; D possibly corresponds to TRBD2 (5 bases). The V and J ends lost 2 bases and 2 bases respectively, with 11 bases between them. The CDR3 has 15 residues. Germline V gene lookup returns CDR1 SEHNR and CDR2 FQNEAQ (reference sequence). The CDR3 sequence: CASSLTNGITDTQYF. The CDR3 nucleotides are TGTGCCAGCAGCTTAACTAACGGGATCACAGATACGCAGTATTTT.

The J gene is TRBJ2-3, the V gene TRBV7-9, with D maybe TRBD2 (5 bases). Trimming shortened V by 4 bases and J by 1 base, and 9 bases separated the two germline ends. The CDR3 is made up of 14 amino acids. The germline gives CDR1 SEHNR, CDR2 FQNEAQ (reference sequence). CDR3 loop: CASSYHGGTDTQYF. The CDR3 DNA follows: TGTGCCAGCAGCTACCACGGGGGCACAGATACGCAGTATTTT.

This clonotype was seen repeatedly, ten times or more. The chain couples TRBV25-1 to TRBJ2-7; 10 positions agree with TRBD1. From germline, CDR1 is MGHDK and CDR2 SYGVNS. Trimming removed 3 bases from V and 5 bases from J; junction bases left unmatched: 4. This CDR3 has 14 residues. The CDR3, as DNA: TGTGCCAGCAGTGAGACGGGACAGGGGAACGAGCAGTACTTC. Translating gives CASSETGQGNEQYF.

Points on this clonotype: A much larger clone lies one base from this, so it may be a read error. This chain joins TRBV6-5 and TRBJ2-7; TRBD2 agrees at 9 bases. CDR3 length equals 16 residues. CDR1 is MNHEY and CDR2 is SVGAGI in the germline V gene. The CDR3 DNA sequence: TGTGCCAGCAGATACTCTGGGACTAGCCGCACCTACGAGCAGTACTTC. As protein: CASRYSGTSRTYEQYF.

This clonotype has at least ten counts. This chain links TRBV6-2 or TRBV6-3 with TRBJ2-4, with D unresolved. CDR1 and CDR2 from the germline V gene are MNHEY and SVGEGT. The CDR3 length is 13 residues. V was cut by 0 bases and J by 8 bases, with 8 bases left in between. The CDR3 nucleotides are TGTGCCAGCAGTTACTCCGACCTGGACATTCAGTACTTC. Its translation is CASSYSDLDIQYF.

The chain employs TRBV12-3 or TRBV12-4 and TRBJ1-6; D possibly corresponds to TRBD1 (6 bases). The CDR3 is 18 amino acids. Trimming pared 2 bases from V and 5 bases from J, leaving 19 bases between. The CDR3 DNA is TGTGCCAGCAGTTTATTGGGGGGGGGCACCCTCGATAATTCACCCCTCCACTTT. Protein: CASSLLGGGTLDNSPLHF.

Of note for this clonotype: Germline and junction disagree at one end, which may indicate a read error. V gene TRBV5-3 combines with J gene TRBJ2-2, with TRBD1 identical over 9 bases. TRBV5-3 is treated as an ORF (open reading frame) with a function not yet certain. The CDR3 has 17 residues. The CDR3, as DNA: TGTGCCAGCAGCCACGGACAGGGGCCTGTGAACGCCGGGGAGCTGTTTTTT. Its protein product is CASSHGQGPVNAGELFF.

This clonotype was counted at least ten times. The gene calls are TRBV19 and TRBJ1-5; D may be TRBD1 (5 bases). Germline CDR1 and CDR2: LNHDA and SQIVND (reference sequence). This CDR3 comprises 15 residues. V lost 3 bases, J lost 1 base, and 10 bases lay in between. The CDR3 loop reads CASSMAGLSNQPQHF. The CDR3 DNA sequence: TGTGCCAGTAGTATGGCGGGACTAAGCAATCAGCCCCAGCATTTT.

This clonotype was seen only once. With a much larger clone just one base away, this may be a read error. The missing conserved phenylalanine or tryptophan at the end of this CDR3 makes a read error likely. This sequence joins TRBV25-1 and TRBJ2-7; TRBD2 is a possible D gene (6 bases). V gave up 4 bases and J gave up 3 bases, with 7 bases separating them. The CDR3 loop spans 12 amino acids. Germline lookup yields CDR1 MGHDK and CDR2 SYGVNS. The CDR3 region has the DNA TGTGCCAGCAGTGCGGGGGACTACGAGCAGTACTGC. It translates to CASSAGDYEQYC.

This clonotype was found a few times. The CDR3 loop is CSARDGATSGNTIYF. For the CDR3, the DNA is TGCAGTGCTAGAGATGGGGCCACCTCTGGAAACACCATATATTTT. J is TRBJ1-3 and V is TRBV20-1, with TRBD1 as a possible D gene (5 bases). The CDR3 covers 15 residues. In germline, CDR1 is DFQATT, CDR2 SNEGSKA (reference sequence). V lost 0 bases to trimming and J lost 0 bases, with 9 bases between them.

This clonotype was seen ten or more times. The rearrangement links TRBV3-1 to TRBJ1-2, with D unclear. The ends were cut back, 0 bases at V and 2 bases at J, with 1 base in the middle. CDR1 and CDR2 (germline): LGHDT, YNNKEL (reference sequence). The CDR3 extends over 12 amino acids. CDR3 in DNA: TGTGCCAGCAGCCAAGAAAACTATGGCTACACCTTC. Translating it yields CASSQENYGYTF.

In this sample, this clonotype turned up once. This CDR3 is CASITDRVEQFF. For the CDR3, the DNA is TGTGCCAGCATCACGGACAGGGTAGAGCAGTTCTTC. The chain uses TRBV7-9 and TRBJ2-1, with 8 bases fitting TRBD1. The CDR3 spans 12 residues. Trimming at V came to 7 bases and at J to 10 bases, leaving 6 bases not matched to a gene. Germline-derived CDR1 and CDR2 are SEHNR and FQNEAQ (reference sequence). The whole variable domain, remainder taken from reference TRBV7-9 and TRBJ2-1, is DTGVSQNPRHKITKRGQNVTFRCDPISEHNRLYWYRQTLGQGPEFLTYFQNEAQLEKSRLLSDRFSAERPKGSFSTLEIQRTEQGDSAMYLCASITDRVEQFFGPGTRLTVL.

In its sample, this clonotype was seen a few times. The DNA of the CDR3 is TGTGCCAGCAGTGAGGGACAATCTACCCAAGAGACCCAGTACTTC. This translates into CASSEGQSTQETQYF. This chain links TRBV2 with TRBJ2-5, with D tentatively TRBD1 (6 bases). Per the germline V gene, CDR1 is SNHLY and CDR2 is FYNNEI. The CDR3 is 15 amino acids. V was shortened by 3 bases and J by 1 base, with 12 bases between the two germline ends. Variable domain in full (rest from reference TRBV2 and TRBJ2-5): EPEVTQTPSHQVTQMGQEVILRCVPISNHLYFYWYRQILGQKVEFLVSFYNNEISEKSEIFDDQFSVERPDGSNFTLKIRSTKLEDSAMYFCASSEGQSTQETQYFGPGTRLLVL.

The chain has TRBV19 and TRBJ2-1; 12 positions agree with TRBD2. V was pared by 3 bases and J by 7 bases, with 7 bases of the junction left unmatched. The V gene's germline CDR1 is LNHDA and CDR2 SQIVND (reference sequence). The CDR3 consists of 16 residues. The CDR3 DNA reads TGTGCCAGTAGTATTCTAGGGACTAGCGGGTTTAATGAGCAGTTCTTC. This codes for CASSILGTSGFNEQFF.

At least ten counts were recorded for this clonotype. This chain joins TRBV12-3 or TRBV12-4 and TRBJ1-5; D not resolved. Trimming removed 8 bases at V and 9 bases at J, with 14 bases between. The CDR3 loop spans 12 amino acids. The CDR3 protein is CASQDQSGPQHF. CDR3 coding DNA: TGTGCCAGCCAGGACCAAAGCGGGCCCCAGCATTTT.

This clonotype was picked up many times. This sequence joins TRBV2 and TRBJ2-5; D is uncertain. This CDR3 region has 14 residues. Germline assignment: CDR1 SNHLY and CDR2 FYNNEI. V shed 2 bases and J shed 2 bases, with 9 bases lying between them. The CDR3: CASSETASQETQYF. The DNA for the CDR3 is TGTGCCAGCAGTGAAACGGCGTCTCAAGAGACCCAGTACTTC.

Turning to this clonotype: Since a much larger clone is just one base distant, this may be a read error. V gene TRBV18 combines with J gene TRBJ1-1; D not resolved. V lost 0 bases and J 1 base, leaving 6 bases between the germline ends. Per the germline V gene, CDR1 is KGHSH and CDR2 is LQKENI. This CDR3 region has 14 residues. DNA for the CDR3: TGTGCCAGCTCACCACCGGGGTCGAACACTGAAGCTTTCTTT. It encodes CASSPPGSNTEAFF.

This clonotype was observed a few times. The chain couples TRBV7-9 to TRBJ2-5, with 11 bases identical to TRBD1. J gave up 4 bases and V 4 bases, and 11 bases lay outside the gene matches. This CDR3 comprises 17 residues. Germline CDR1 reads SEHNR; CDR2 reads FQNEAQ (reference sequence). The CDR3 region has the DNA TGTGCCAGCAGCTCCCTTAGTTGGGACAGGGGGGGAGAGACCCAGTACTTC. Its protein product is CASSSLSWDRGGETQYF.

This clonotype was seen many times. The CDR3 DNA sequence: TGTGCCAGCAGTTCCCCGGACAGGGGGGGATCTAATGAAAAACTGTTTTTT. Translated: CASSSPDRGGSNEKLFF. This chain connects TRBV28 to TRBJ1-4, with 10 bases aligning to TRBD1. The CDR3 sequence is 17 residues long. The trim removed 4 bases at V and 3 bases at J, leaving 8 bases unmatched. Germline V gene data show CDR1 as MDHEN and CDR2 as SYDVKM.

In its sample, this clonotype was seen many times. V and J are TRBV20-1 and TRBJ1-5, with a tentative D call TRBD1 (5 bases). The CDR3 consists of 16 residues. Germline lookup yields CDR1 DFQATT and CDR2 SNEGSKA (reference sequence). Trimming cost V 0 bases and J 9 bases, with 21 bases left between them. In DNA, the CDR3 is TGCAGTGCTAGAGATATCAAGGGGCACACCCAGGTGCCCCAGCATTTT. Protein sequence: CSARDIKGHTQVPQHF.

The rearrangement links TRBV11-1 to TRBJ2-7; 8 nucleotides align to TRBD2. Germline lookup yields CDR1 SGHAT and CDR2 FQDESV (reference sequence). The V gene end was trimmed by 5 bases and the J gene end by 6 bases; junction bases not matched to a gene: 9. This CDR3 is 14 amino acids long. The CDR3 nucleotides read TGTGCCAGCAGCCTCCGTCAGGGGACTAGCGAGCAGTACTTC. As protein: CASSLRQGTSEQYF.

The genes are TRBV5-6 and TRBJ2-3, with D tentatively TRBD1 (6 bases). The germline CDR1 and CDR2 sequences are SGHDT and YYEEEE. There are 13 residues in the CDR3. V dropped 3 bases and J dropped 3 bases, with 8 bases sitting between them. CDR3 in DNA: TGTGCCAGCAGCTCAGGGGTGACAGATACGCAGTATTTT. It translates to CASSSGVTDTQYF.

Turning to this clonotype: Germline is not matched at one junction end, which may reflect a read error. The CDR3 DNA reads as TGTGCCAGCACCAACCCCGGACCGCGGCATCAGCCCCGGCATTTT. This sequence encodes CASTNPGPRHQPRHF. The chain combines TRBV6-2 or TRBV6-3 with TRBJ1-5; no clear D. Germline lookup yields CDR1 MNHEY and CDR2 SVGEGT. The CDR3 is 15 amino acids.

This clonotype occurred a few times. This chain uses TRBV29-1 with TRBJ2-1, with 9 bases aligning to TRBD2. The ends lost 3 bases at V and 11 bases at J; junction bases unmatched: 8. Per the germline V gene, CDR1 is SQVTM and CDR2 is ANQGSEA. CDR3 length: 13 residues. The CDR3: CSVEGSSGIKQFF. DNA of the CDR3: TGCAGCGTTGAGGGATCTAGCGGGATTAAGCAGTTCTTC.

This CDR3 reads CASSPRGLTSPQFF. CDR3 DNA sequence: TGTGCCAGCAGTCCTAGGGGACTCACAAGCCCCCAGTTTTTT. The chain links TRBV27 to TRBJ2-2, with a tentative D call TRBD2 (6 bases). CDR1 is MNHEY, CDR2 SMNVEV, per germline (reference sequence). V was cut by 5 bases and J by 16 bases, with 23 bases left in between. There are 14 residues in the CDR3.

This clonotype was observed at least ten times. The J gene is TRBJ1-1, the V gene TRBV5-1; D ambiguous. CDR3 length: 13 residues. The germline V gene has CDR1 SGHRS and CDR2 YFSETQ. V dropped 0 bases and J dropped 2 bases, with 5 bases sitting between them. The CDR3 protein is CASSLVTNTEAFF. DNA for the CDR3: TGCGCCAGCAGCTTGGTGACAAACACTGAAGCTTTCTTT. Drawing the rest from reference TRBV5-1 and TRBJ1-1, the complete variable domain is KAGVTQTPRYLIKTRGQQVTLSCSPISGHRSVSWYQQTPGQGLQFLFEYFSETQRNKGNFPGRFSGRQFSNSRSEMNVSTLELGDSALYLCASSLVTNTEAFFGQGTRLTVV.

The rearrangement links TRBV4-1 to TRBJ2-7; TRBD1 is a possible D gene (6 bases). This CDR3 contains 14 residues. Germline V lookup: CDR1 MGHRA, CDR2 YSYEKL. V was pared by 4 bases and J by 7 bases, with 17 bases between. The CDR3 sequence: CASSRISPQGEQYF. For the CDR3, the DNA is TGCGCCAGCAGCCGAATTAGTCCGCAGGGGGAGCAGTACTTC.